The 30 T cell receptor beta chains below come from one sample, sequenced in a study of cytomegalovirus exposure and HLA in healthy donors. In the PCR, 60 Vbeta and 13 Jbeta primers were used. The method was immunoSEQ multiplex PCR; TCRdb's version includes in-frame clones alone and lacks a portion of them. Here the sample spans about 150,000 clones, around three quarters being singletons. Sequencing input: PBMCs. Receptors were obtained from a woman aged 40-49 years in good health and CMV-seronegative.

V gene TRBV27 combines with J gene TRBJ2-7, with D maybe TRBD2 (7 bases). CDR3 size: 15 residues. Trimming removed 2 bases at V and 4 bases at J, with 15 bases between. CDR1 and CDR2 from the germline V gene are MNHEY and SMNVEV (reference sequence). CDR3 bases: TGTGCCAGCAGTTTAGTGTTGGGGGGGCCTTACGAGCAGTACTTC. It encodes CASSLVLGGPYEQYF.

This clone turned up a few times. The chain carries TRBV28 and TRBJ2-6, with unresolved D. In germline, CDR1 is MDHEN, CDR2 SYDVKM. This CDR3 region has 15 residues. Trimming took 6 bases from V and 2 from J, leaving 11 bases between them. CDR3 in amino acids: CASSLDPPGANVLTF. CDR3 nucleotides: TGTGCCAGCAGCCTAGACCCGCCTGGGGCCAACGTCCTGACTTTC.

The chain employs TRBV5-1 and TRBJ2-2; tentative D call: TRBD1 (5 bases). The CDR3 spans 15 residues. Germline values: CDR1 SGHRS, CDR2 YFSETQ. V was pared by 4 bases and J by 3 bases, with 13 bases between. CDR3 protein: CASSPETGYTGELFF. The CDR3 DNA sequence: TGCGCCAGCAGCCCGGAAACAGGCTACACCGGGGAGCTGTTTTTT. Filled out from reference TRBV5-1 and TRBJ2-2, the complete variable domain reads KAGVTQTPRYLIKTRGQQVTLSCSPISGHRSVSWYQQTPGQGLQFLFEYFSETQRNKGNFPGRFSGRQFSNSRSEMNVSTLELGDSALYLCASSPETGYTGELFFGEGSRLTVL.

The count of this clone is one. The rearrangement links TRBV9 to TRBJ1-2, with 7 bases that match TRBD1. The CDR3 loop spans 11 amino acids. V lost 5 bases, J lost 7 bases, and 2 bases stayed unmatched. Germline V CDR1 and CDR2: SGDLS, YYNGEE. In DNA, the CDR3 is TGTGCCAGCAGTAGGGACAGTGGCTACACCTTC. Encoded protein: CASSRDSGYTF.

V gene TRBV5-1 combines with J gene TRBJ1-1, with D hard to call. Looked up from germline, CDR1 is SGHRS and CDR2 is YFSETQ. The CDR3 runs to 13 residues. V was clipped by 3 bases and J by 5 bases, with 11 bases between them. The CDR3 loop is CASSSSRGTEAFF. CDR3 sequence (DNA): TGCGCCAGCAGCTCGAGTCGGGGAACTGAAGCTTTCTTT.

The V and J genes are TRBV5-1 and TRBJ1-2, with 8 bases fitting TRBD1. Germline V gene sequence: CDR1 SGHRS, CDR2 YFSETQ. The J segment lost 6 bases and the V segment lost 0 bases, leaving 4 bases of the junction unmatched. This CDR3 has 14 amino acids. The CDR3 is CASSLGQGFDGYTF. The CDR3 nucleotides are TGCGCCAGCAGCTTGGGACAGGGGTTTGATGGCTACACCTTC.

V and J are TRBV2 and TRBJ2-5; D perhaps matches TRBD2 (7 bases). CDR3 length: 15 residues. V lost 7 bases to trimming and J lost 4 bases, with 19 bases between them. Germline V lookup: CDR1 SNHLY, CDR2 FYNNEI. In DNA, the CDR3 is TGTGCCAGCACAAAGGGGTGGGGGGGCGCAGAGACCCAGTACTTC. It is translated as CASTKGWGGAETQYF.

V usage is TRBV30 and J usage is TRBJ1-1; D remains ambiguous. The CDR3 is 12 residues long. Germline V gives CDR1 GTSNPN, CDR2 SVGIG (reference sequence). Trimming removed 8 bases at V and 1 base at J, with 11 bases between. CDR3 in amino acids: CARTQENTEAFF. In DNA form, the CDR3 reads TGTGCCCGAACCCAGGAGAACACTGAAGCTTTCTTT. The variable domain in full, with the rest retrieved from reference TRBV30 and TRBJ1-1, is SQTIHQWPATLVQPVGSPLSLECTVEGTSNPNLYWYRQAAGRGLQLLFYSVGIGQISSEVPQNLSASRPQDRQFILSSKKLLLSDSGFYLCARTQENTEAFFGQGTRLTVV.

The table lists this clone with a count of one. The rearrangement uses TRBV11-2 and TRBJ1-2, with 7 nucleotides matching TRBD1. CDR3 length: 15 amino acids. Per germline, CDR1 SGHAT and CDR2 FQNNGV. Germline trimming cut 2 bases from V and 7 bases from J; bases unmatched to any gene: 10. The CDR3 is CASSLKPDREGGYTF. In nucleotides, the CDR3 is TGTGCCAGCAGCTTAAAACCCGACAGGGAAGGTGGCTACACCTTC.

The chain uses TRBV19 and TRBJ1-5; D is perhaps TRBD1 (5 bases). Germline CDR1 LNHDA, CDR2 SQIVND (reference sequence). The V gene lost 7 bases and the J gene lost 4 bases, with 14 bases spanning the gap. The CDR3 consists of 14 residues. The CDR3 DNA reads TGTGCCAGTATGACGCGACAGCTAAATCAGCCCCAGCATTTT. Amino acid sequence: CASMTRQLNQPQHF. The entire variable domain, with the rest obtained from reference TRBV19 and TRBJ1-5, is as follows: DGGITQSPKYLFRKEGQNVTLSCEQNLNHDAMYWYRQDPGQGLRLIYYSQIVNDFQKGDIAEGYSVSREKKESFPLTVTSAQKNPTAFYLCASMTRQLNQPQHFGDGTRLSIL.

This sequence joins TRBV27 and TRBJ2-7; TRBD2 matches 14 bases. The V and J ends lost 5 bases and 3 bases, in that order; junction bases with no gene match: 6. The CDR3 consists of 16 residues. Per the germline V gene, CDR1 is MNHEY and CDR2 is SMNVEV (reference sequence). For the CDR3, the DNA is TGTGCCAGCAGTCTAGGACTAGCGGGGGGCAGCTACGAGCAGTACTTC. It is translated as CASSLGLAGGSYEQYF.

This chain uses TRBV5-4 with TRBJ2-5; 10 nucleotides align to TRBD2. CDR3 size: 15 residues. V lost 0 bases to trimming and J lost 3 bases; unmatched junction nucleotides: 2. Germline V lookup: CDR1 SGHNT, CDR2 YYREEE (reference sequence). CDR3 amino acids: CASSLGLAGEETQYF. The CDR3 DNA is TGTGCCAGCAGCTTGGGCCTAGCGGGAGAAGAGACCCAGTACTTC.

The V and J genes are TRBV6-4 and TRBJ1-2, with 7 positions matching TRBD1. V lost 5 bases, J lost 0 bases, and 3 bases stayed unmatched. The CDR3 contains 14 residues. Germline loops: CDR1 MRHNA, CDR2 SNTAGT. The CDR3 protein is CASSTGTANYGYTF. The CDR3 DNA reads TGTGCCAGCAGTACAGGGACAGCTAACTATGGCTACACCTTC.

This sequence joins TRBV10-2 and TRBJ1-1; TRBD1 matches at 8 bases. Trimming took 7 bases from V and 5 from J; bases not matched to a gene: 6. The CDR3 contains 13 residues. CDR1 is WSHSY and CDR2 is SAAADI in the germline V gene. DNA of the CDR3: TGCGCCAGCACCGGACAGGGTTGGACTGAAGCTTTCTTT. It yields the protein CASTGQGWTEAFF.

The genes are TRBV30 and TRBJ1-2, with a tentative D call TRBD1 (5 bases). Trimming stripped 2 bases from V and 8 bases from J, with 18 bases between. Germline V gene lookup returns CDR1 GTSNPN and CDR2 SVGIG (reference sequence). This CDR3 is 14 amino acids long. CDR3 nucleotides: TGTGCCTGGAGTCCCAACTGGGGCAGGTCAGGCTACACCTTC. This encodes CAWSPNWGRSGYTF.

The V call is TRBV7-9, the J call TRBJ2-7, with D possibly matching TRBD1 (6 bases). Deletions cut 1 base from V and 1 base from J, with 17 bases between. The length of the CDR3 is 17 residues. Germline V gene lookup returns CDR1 SEHNR and CDR2 FQNEAQ (reference sequence). CDR3 in DNA: TGTGCCAGCAGCTTAGTATCTACAGGGATGGATTCCTACGAGCAGTACTTC. Translating it yields CASSLVSTGMDSYEQYF.

V is TRBV10-1 and J is TRBJ2-3; D may be TRBD1 (5 bases). The germline V gene encodes CDR1 WNHNN and CDR2 SYGVQD (reference sequence). Trimming stripped 6 bases from V and 6 bases from J, with 13 bases between. The CDR3 runs 13 residues. DNA of the CDR3: TGCGCCAGCAGATCTCAGGGTTCCGATACGCAGTATTTT. This gives the protein CASRSQGSDTQYF.

V usage is TRBV10-1 and J usage is TRBJ2-7; no reliable D call. Trimming took off 3 bases at V and 4 bases at J, with 7 bases between the two ends. Germline V gives CDR1 WNHNN, CDR2 SYGVQD (reference sequence). The CDR3 runs 12 residues. The CDR3, as DNA: TGCGCCAGCAGTGATGAGGAATACGAGCAGTACTTC. This translates into CASSDEEYEQYF.

This chain joins TRBV7-9 and TRBJ2-7; 8 bases fit TRBD1. V shed 2 bases, J shed 0 bases, and the junction held 3 bases outside the gene matches. The germline V gene has CDR1 SEHNR and CDR2 FQNEAQ (reference sequence). The CDR3 is made up of 15 amino acids. The DNA for the CDR3 is TGTGCCAGCAGCTTACAGGGGGCCCGCTCCTACGAGCAGTACTTC. Translation gives CASSLQGARSYEQYF.

The chain has TRBV19 and TRBJ1-2, with 8 nucleotides matching TRBD1. CDR3 length: 15 residues. CDR1 and CDR2 from the germline V gene are LNHDA and SQIVND (reference sequence). Germline trimming cut 0 bases from V and 7 bases from J; bases unmatched to any gene: 7. Here the CDR3 DNA reads TGTGCCAGTAGTATAGATCGTGGGACAGGAGGTGGCTACACCTTC. As protein: CASSIDRGTGGGYTF. The full variable domain, rest sourced from reference TRBV19 and TRBJ1-2, is DGGITQSPKYLFRKEGQNVTLSCEQNLNHDAMYWYRQDPGQGLRLIYYSQIVNDFQKGDIAEGYSVSREKKESFPLTVTSAQKNPTAFYLCASSIDRGTGGGYTFGSGTRLTVV.

Many counts were recorded for this clone. The chain links TRBV6-1 to TRBJ1-1; TRBD1 matches 7 bases. Germline trimming cut 3 bases from V and 3 bases from J; bases unmatched to any gene: 13. The CDR3 totals 17 residues. Germline CDR1 and CDR2: MNHNS and SASEGT. The CDR3: CASSDWDSLWIDTEAFF. CDR3 DNA: TGTGCCAGCAGTGACTGGGACAGCCTCTGGATAGACACTGAAGCTTTCTTT.

This chain uses TRBV12-2 with TRBJ1-1. TRBV12-2 is designated a pseudogene. The length of the CDR3 is 15 residues. CDR3 DNA sequence: TGTGCAAGTCGCTTATGGACTGAGGAGAACACTGAAGCTTTCTTT. Its protein is CASRLWTEENTEAFF.

The rearrangement joins TRBV5-4 to TRBJ1-2; 8 bases map to TRBD1. Germline CDR1 reads SGHNT; CDR2 reads YYREEE (reference sequence). The CDR3 contains 16 residues. V trimming: 4 bases; J trimming: 2 bases; junction bases outside the gene matches: 10. For the CDR3, the DNA is TGTGCCAGCAGCGACCGAACCGGACAGGGAAACTATGGCTACACCTTC. Translating it yields CASSDRTGQGNYGYTF.

The chain carries TRBV5-6 and TRBJ1-2, with 11 bases matching TRBD1. The CDR3 consists of 14 residues. CDR1 is SGHDT and CDR2 is YYEEEE in the germline V gene. Trimming at V came to 5 bases and at J to 6 bases, leaving 6 bases not matched to a gene. The DNA for the CDR3 is TGTGCCAGCAGATCCGGGACAGGGGGAGATGGCTACACCTTC. Translating gives CASRSGTGGDGYTF.

The V and J genes are TRBV18 and TRBJ1-2, with D hard to call. Looked up from germline, CDR1 is KGHSH and CDR2 is LQKENI. Trimming removed 3 bases from V and 2 bases from J, with 7 bases in between. The CDR3 length is 13 residues. As DNA, the CDR3 is TGTGCCAGCTCACCTGACAAGAACTATGGCTACACCTTC. Its translation is CASSPDKNYGYTF.

CDR3 sequence reads: CASSYGQGAFF. Written as DNA, the CDR3 is TGTGCCAGCAGTTACGGACAGGGTGCTTTCTTT. V usage is TRBV6-5 and J usage is TRBJ1-1; 8 bases fit TRBD1. The germline V gene encodes CDR1 MNHEY and CDR2 SVGAGI. The CDR3 is 11 residues long. The J segment lost 11 bases and the V segment lost 2 bases, leaving 1 base of the junction unmatched.

The rearrangement uses TRBV28 and TRBJ1-4, with 10 bases aligning to TRBD1. This CDR3 is 16 amino acids long. Trimming cost V 8 bases and J 0 bases; bases outside gene matches: 6. Germline assignment: CDR1 MDHEN and CDR2 SYDVKM. The CDR3 bases are TGTGCCAGCTCGGGACAGGGGTCACCAACTAATGAAAAACTGTTTTTT. Translation gives CASSGQGSPTNEKLFF.

This clone has a handful of counts. The J gene is TRBJ2-7, the V gene TRBV19; TRBD1 matches at 7 bases. The CDR3 runs 14 residues. The ends lost 3 bases at V and 3 bases at J; junction bases unmatched: 5. In germline, CDR1 is LNHDA, CDR2 SQIVND (reference sequence). CDR3 sequence (DNA): TGTGCCAGTAGTATGACAGGGCCGTTCTACGAGCAGTACTTC. This encodes CASSMTGPFYEQYF.

The chain is built from TRBV19 and TRBJ1-5; TRBD1 matches 8 bases. The CDR3 is 14 residues long. Trimming at V came to 3 bases and at J to 5 bases, leaving 3 bases not matched to a gene. The V gene's germline CDR1 is LNHDA and CDR2 SQIVND (reference sequence). CDR3 DNA: TGTGCCAGTAGTATGTCAGGGGGCTATCAGCCCCAGCATTTT. It codes for CASSMSGGYQPQHF.

The chain uses TRBV18 and TRBJ1-6, with a weak D call TRBD1 (6 bases). Germline CDR1 is KGHSH and CDR2 is LQKENI. CDR3 length equals 15 residues. Trimming removed 3 bases from V and 8 bases from J, with 14 bases in between. The CDR3 nucleotides read TGTGCCAGCTCACCGATATCAGGGGACCATTCACCCCTCCACTTT. Translation gives CASSPISGDHSPLHF.